The present T cell receptor beta chain was sequenced within a study of blood T cells in healthy people across ages. A second PCR of roughly 7 to 11 cycles used a sample-barcoded 5' primer and a J-beta primer mix. TCRdb passed the 5' RACE reads through MiXCR, listing each CDR3 protein once. This table has some 940,000 distinct CDR3 sequences, almost 30% appearing once. This clonotype showed up many times. The same data also went into a second study, on T cells of mothers and their children.

The specimen was blood. The sequence derives from a woman aged 40-49 years in good health.

The CDR3 sequence is CSVEGRHSYNEQFF. The DNA of the CDR3 is TGCAGCGTTGAAGGGCGCCACTCCTACAATGAGCAGTTCTTC. This chain links TRBV29-1 with TRBJ2-1, with unresolved D. CDR3 length equals 14 residues. Trimming cost V 1 base and J 0 bases, with 7 bases left between them. Germline loops: CDR1 SQVTM, CDR2 ANQGSEA.